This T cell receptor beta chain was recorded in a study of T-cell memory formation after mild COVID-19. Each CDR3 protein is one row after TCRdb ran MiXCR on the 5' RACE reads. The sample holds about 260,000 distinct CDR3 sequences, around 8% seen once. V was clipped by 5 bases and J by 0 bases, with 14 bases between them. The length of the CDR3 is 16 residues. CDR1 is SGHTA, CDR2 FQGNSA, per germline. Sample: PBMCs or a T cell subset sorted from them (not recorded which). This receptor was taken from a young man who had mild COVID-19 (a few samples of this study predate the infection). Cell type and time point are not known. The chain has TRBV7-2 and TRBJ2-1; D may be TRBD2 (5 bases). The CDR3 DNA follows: TGTGCCAGCAGCCCAGCGGCGTCCCGCTCCTACAATGAGCAGTTCTTC. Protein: CASSPAASRSYNEQFF. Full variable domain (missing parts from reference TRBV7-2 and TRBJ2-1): GAGVSQSPSNKVTEKGKDVELRCDPISGHTALYWYRQSLGQGLEFLIYFQGNSAPDKSGLPSDRFSAERTGGSVSTLTIQRTQQEDSAVYLCASSPAASRSYNEQFFGPGTRLTVL.